The sequence of this T cell receptor (beta chain) was determined in a study of T cells in Graves' hyperthyroidism and ophthalmopathy. Template material for amplifying TCR beta CDR3 regions consisted of RNA transcripts. The HTBI primer set was used in a first-round RT-PCR of the TCR CDR3. TCRdb analysed the multiplex PCR reads with MiXCR anew, one entry per CDR3 protein. This sample carries a few hundred thousand distinct CDR3 sequences, approximately 22% of them seen once, and the ten largest clones take 50% to 65%. The table lists this clonotype with many counts. The V gene's germline CDR1 is MDHEN and CDR2 SYDVKM. The CDR3 is made up of 13 amino acids. The germline V and J ends were trimmed by 6 bases and 9 bases, with 15 bases remaining between them.

The V gene is TRBV28, the J gene TRBJ1-5; D ambiguous. The clonotype comes from a woman aged 50 to 60 with Graves' hyperthyroidism. Source material: blood. The CDR3 protein is CASSLNPHLPQHF. CDR3 sequence (DNA): TGTGCCAGCAGCCTGAATCCACACCTGCCCCAGCATTTT.